This T cell receptor beta chain derives from a study of CD8+ T cells in alopecia areata. About the study: Treated patients were given 5 to 10 mg oral tofacitinib twice daily.

Reverse transcribed after extraction, RNA yielded cDNA as the sequencing template. Using immunoSEQ multiplex PCR, the repertoire was profiled, and TCRdb retains in-frame clones only, with some absent. This sample has approximately 150,000 clones, with 47% found just once. V shed 0 bases and J shed 1 base, with 7 bases lying between them. This CDR3 contains 14 residues. Germline CDR1 is SGHAT and CDR2 is FQNNGV. Lesional scalp tissue (obtained by punch biopsy) and peripheral blood were collected from alopecia areata patients. Sequencing was performed on CD4+ T cells sorted from blood. The chain uses TRBV11-2 and TRBJ2-7; D might be TRBD2 (5 bases). The receptor was derived from a human donor with alopecia areata. The CDR3 loop reads CASSLDRGSYEQYF. For the CDR3, the DNA is TGTGCCAGCAGCTTAGATCGAGGGTCCTACGAGCAGTACTTC. The variable domain in full, completed from reference TRBV11-2 and TRBJ2-7, reads EAGVAQSPRYKIIEKRQSVAFWCNPISGHATLYWYQQILGQGPKLLIQFQNNGVVDDSQLPKDRFSAERLKGVDSTLKIQPAKLEDSAVYLCASSLDRGSYEQYFGPGTRLTVT.